The T cell receptor (beta chain) described here comes from a study of post-analysis software for immune sequencing data (dated by TCRdb to the mid-2010s). Regarding the study in general: Disease courses on record covered relapsing-remitting, secondary progressive and progressive-relapsing multiple sclerosis, though some patients had no subtype annotation. The patient repertoires were set against about 12 previously published healthy control repertoires from donors whose ages ranged from roughly 6 to 26 years. A subset of samples was prepared in parallel using single-end sample barcoding, then pooled and co-amplified after Illumina adapter ligation. The paper as a whole reports these results and caveats: Significantly lower normalized Chao1 diversity was found in multiple sclerosis patients than in controls, suggesting substantial peripheral T-cell clonal expansion. The control group was slightly older than the multiple sclerosis patient group. Significantly higher frequencies in patients than in controls were found for roughly 5 TRBV segments, including TRBV5-6, TRBV5-1 and TRBV20-1. Strong co-clustering of samples prepared in the same batch was shown by direct clustering with F measure, prompting a batch-effect correction.

TCR beta repertoires were profiled from peripheral blood of over 10 young patients with multiple sclerosis to demonstrate the VDJtools post-analysis software. The multiple sclerosis patients were children and adolescents ranging in age from roughly 6 to 15 years. About this clonotype: Its target antigen remains unknown. Base qualities were left out, and no much larger clone turns up one base away.

The CDR3, cysteine through phenylalanine, is 14 amino acids long. The only DNA kept is the CDR3, 42 bases in frame from the first base. Looking up the germline V gene (reference sequence) yields CDR1 SGHKS and CDR2 YYEKEE. After removal of 3 bases from V and 3 bases from J, the junction retains 5 bases not matched to a gene. The library was produced with PCR. The instrument given in TCRdb is Illumina HiSeq 2500. To reduce PCR and sequencing biases, unique molecular identifiers were incorporated into the TCR beta cDNA libraries. Every 1 to 10 million input T cells yielded about 500,000 cDNA molecules, meaning each molecule approximated one T cell. The patient libraries were prepared and sequenced using the same protocol as the earlier healthy control dataset. Within a given batch, samples were prepared together, multiplexed and sequenced on the same HiSeq lane. The authors processed their data as follows. MIGEC was used to process the raw barcoded reads, and molecular identifier groups with only a single read were discarded before consensus assembly and CDR3 extraction. VDJtools was used for post-analysis of the clonotype tables, with diversity normalized by down-sampling every dataset to the smallest sample size. In repertoire overlap clustering, CDR3 amino acid sequences, but not nucleotide sequences, were matched to correct batch-related cross-sample contamination. The public reads were reprocessed in TCRdb via fastp at Q25 and MiXCR, keeping in-frame beta chains. A single entry per CDR3 protein holds the most common genes and DNA from its merged rows. In this record, the V and J calls reflect TCRdb's handling and not the investigators' own analysis. The sample table holds 380,000 or so distinct CDR3 sequences, of which 30% to 45% were seen once. The top ten clones comprise 13% of the sample.

The receptor was isolated from a girl aged 10-17 years with multiple sclerosis. The rearrangement combines TRBV5-5 with TRBJ1-1; 7 central bases correspond to TRBD1. The sample comprised blood. The DNA is as follows: TGTGCCAGCAGCTCGGGACAGCTACACACTGAAGCTTTCTTT. Its translation reads: CASSSGQLHTEAFF.